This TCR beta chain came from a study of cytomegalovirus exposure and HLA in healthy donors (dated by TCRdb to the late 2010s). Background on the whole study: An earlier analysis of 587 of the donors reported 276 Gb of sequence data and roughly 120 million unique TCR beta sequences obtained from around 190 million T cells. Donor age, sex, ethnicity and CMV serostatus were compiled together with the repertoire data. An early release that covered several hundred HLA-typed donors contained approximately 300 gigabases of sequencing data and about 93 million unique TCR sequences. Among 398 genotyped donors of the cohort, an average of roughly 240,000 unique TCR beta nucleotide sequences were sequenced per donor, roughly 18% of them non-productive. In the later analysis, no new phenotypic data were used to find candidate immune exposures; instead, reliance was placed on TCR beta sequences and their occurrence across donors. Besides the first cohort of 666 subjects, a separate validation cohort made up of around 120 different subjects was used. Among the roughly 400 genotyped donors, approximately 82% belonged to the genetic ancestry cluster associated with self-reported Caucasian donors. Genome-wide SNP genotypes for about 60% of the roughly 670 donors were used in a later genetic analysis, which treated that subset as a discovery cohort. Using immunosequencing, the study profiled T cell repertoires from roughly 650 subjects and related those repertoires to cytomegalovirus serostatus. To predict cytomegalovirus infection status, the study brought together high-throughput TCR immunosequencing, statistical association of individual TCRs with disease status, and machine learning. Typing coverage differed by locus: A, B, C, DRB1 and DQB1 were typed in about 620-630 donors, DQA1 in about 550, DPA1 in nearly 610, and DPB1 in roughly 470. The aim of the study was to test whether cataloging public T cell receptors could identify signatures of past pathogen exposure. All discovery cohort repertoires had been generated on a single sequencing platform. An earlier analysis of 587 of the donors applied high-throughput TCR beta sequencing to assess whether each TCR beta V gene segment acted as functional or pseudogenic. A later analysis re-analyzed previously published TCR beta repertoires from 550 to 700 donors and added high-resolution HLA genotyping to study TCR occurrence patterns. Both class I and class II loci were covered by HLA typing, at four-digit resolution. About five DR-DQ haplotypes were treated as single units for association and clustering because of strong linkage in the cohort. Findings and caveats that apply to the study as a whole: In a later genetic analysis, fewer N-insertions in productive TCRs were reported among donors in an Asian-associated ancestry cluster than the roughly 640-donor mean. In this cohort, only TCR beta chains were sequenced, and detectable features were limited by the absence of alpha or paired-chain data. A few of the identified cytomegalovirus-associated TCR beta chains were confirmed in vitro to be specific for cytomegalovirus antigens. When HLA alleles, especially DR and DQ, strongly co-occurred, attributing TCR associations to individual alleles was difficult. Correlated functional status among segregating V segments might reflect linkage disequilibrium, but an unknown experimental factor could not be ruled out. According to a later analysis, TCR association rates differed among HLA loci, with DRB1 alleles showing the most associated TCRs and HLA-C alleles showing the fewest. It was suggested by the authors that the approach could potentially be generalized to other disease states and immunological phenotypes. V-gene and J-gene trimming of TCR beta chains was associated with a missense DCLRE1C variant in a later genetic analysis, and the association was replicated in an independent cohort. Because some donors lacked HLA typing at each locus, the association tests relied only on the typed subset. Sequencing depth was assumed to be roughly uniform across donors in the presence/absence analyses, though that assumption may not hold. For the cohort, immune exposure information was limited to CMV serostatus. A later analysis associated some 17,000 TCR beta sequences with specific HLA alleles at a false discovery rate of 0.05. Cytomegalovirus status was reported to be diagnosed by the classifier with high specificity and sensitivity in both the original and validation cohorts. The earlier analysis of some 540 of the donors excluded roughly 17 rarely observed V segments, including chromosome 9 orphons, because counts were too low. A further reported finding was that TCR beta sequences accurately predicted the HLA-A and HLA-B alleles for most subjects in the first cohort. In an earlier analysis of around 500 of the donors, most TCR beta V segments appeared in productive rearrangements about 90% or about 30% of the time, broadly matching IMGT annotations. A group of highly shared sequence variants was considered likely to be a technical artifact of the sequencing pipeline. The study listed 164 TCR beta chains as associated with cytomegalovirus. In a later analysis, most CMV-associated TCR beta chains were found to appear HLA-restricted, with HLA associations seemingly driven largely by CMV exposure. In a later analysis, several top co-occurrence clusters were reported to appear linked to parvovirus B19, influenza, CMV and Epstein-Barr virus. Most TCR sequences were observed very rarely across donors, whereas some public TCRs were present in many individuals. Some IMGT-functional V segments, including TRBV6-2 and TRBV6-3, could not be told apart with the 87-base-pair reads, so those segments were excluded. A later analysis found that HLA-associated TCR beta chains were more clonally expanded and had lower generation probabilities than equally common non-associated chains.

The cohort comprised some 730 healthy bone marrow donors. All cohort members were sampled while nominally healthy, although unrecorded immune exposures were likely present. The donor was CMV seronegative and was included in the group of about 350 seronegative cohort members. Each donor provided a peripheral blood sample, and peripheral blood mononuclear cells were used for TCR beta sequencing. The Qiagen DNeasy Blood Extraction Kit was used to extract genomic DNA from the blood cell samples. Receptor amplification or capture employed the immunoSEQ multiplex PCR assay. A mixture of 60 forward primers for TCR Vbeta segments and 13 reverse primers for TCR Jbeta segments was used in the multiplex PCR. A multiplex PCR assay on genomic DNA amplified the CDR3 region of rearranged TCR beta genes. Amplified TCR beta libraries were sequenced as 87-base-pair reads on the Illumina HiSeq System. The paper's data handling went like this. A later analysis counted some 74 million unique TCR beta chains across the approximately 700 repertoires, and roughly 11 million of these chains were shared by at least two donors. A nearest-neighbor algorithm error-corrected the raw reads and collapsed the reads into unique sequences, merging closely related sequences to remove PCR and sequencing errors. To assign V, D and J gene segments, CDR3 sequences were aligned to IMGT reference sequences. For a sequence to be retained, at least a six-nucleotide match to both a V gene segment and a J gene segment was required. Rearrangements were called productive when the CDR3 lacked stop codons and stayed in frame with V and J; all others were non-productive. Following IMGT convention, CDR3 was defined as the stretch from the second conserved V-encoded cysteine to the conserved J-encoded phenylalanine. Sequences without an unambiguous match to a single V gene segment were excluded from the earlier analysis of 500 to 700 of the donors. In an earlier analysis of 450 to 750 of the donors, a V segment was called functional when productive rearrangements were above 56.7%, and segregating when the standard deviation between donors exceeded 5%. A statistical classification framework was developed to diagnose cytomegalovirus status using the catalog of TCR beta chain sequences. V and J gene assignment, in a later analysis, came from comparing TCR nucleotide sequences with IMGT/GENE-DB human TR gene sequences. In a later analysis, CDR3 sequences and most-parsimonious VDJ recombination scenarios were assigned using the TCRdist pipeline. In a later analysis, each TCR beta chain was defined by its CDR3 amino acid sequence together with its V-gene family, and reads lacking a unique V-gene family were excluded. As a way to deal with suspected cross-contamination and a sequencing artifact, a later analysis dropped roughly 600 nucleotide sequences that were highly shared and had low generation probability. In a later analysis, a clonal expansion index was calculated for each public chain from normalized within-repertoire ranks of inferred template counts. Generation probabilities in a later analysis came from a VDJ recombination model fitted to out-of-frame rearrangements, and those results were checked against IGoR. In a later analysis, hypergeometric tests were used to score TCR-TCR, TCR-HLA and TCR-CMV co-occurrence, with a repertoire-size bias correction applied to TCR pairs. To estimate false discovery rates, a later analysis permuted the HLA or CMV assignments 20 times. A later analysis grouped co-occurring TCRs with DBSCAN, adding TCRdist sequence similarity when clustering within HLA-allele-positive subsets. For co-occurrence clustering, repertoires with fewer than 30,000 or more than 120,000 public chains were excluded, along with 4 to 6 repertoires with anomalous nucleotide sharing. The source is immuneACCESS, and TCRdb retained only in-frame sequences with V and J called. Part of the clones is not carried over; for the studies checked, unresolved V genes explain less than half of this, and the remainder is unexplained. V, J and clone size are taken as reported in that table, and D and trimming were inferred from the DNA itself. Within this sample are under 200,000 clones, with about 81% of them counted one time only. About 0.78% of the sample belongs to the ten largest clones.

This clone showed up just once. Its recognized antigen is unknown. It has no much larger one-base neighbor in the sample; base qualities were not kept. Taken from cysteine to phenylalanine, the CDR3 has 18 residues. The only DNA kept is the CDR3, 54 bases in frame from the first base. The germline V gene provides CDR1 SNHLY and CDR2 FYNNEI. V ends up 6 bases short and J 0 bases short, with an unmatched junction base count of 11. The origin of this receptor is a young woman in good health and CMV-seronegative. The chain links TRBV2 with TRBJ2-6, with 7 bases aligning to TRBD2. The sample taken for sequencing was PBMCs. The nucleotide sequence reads TGTGCCAGCAGGCAAAGGGACTACCTAACCTCTGGGGCCAACGTCCTGACTTTC. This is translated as CASRQRDYLTSGANVLTF.